The 24 T cell receptor beta chains presented below share a single source sample, sequenced in a study of vaccination and CD4 T cells after COVID-19. Their antigen targets remain unknown. With the Oncomine TCR Beta short-read assay, DNA from cultured CD4+ T cells was sequenced. TCRdb re-called the PCR reads through MiXCR, storing one row per CDR3 protein. The data hold 15,000 to 20,000 distinct CDR3 sequences, with 50% observed a single time. Stated treatment: roughly 11-day PBMC culture with coronavirus spike peptide pools or control peptides (ViraFEST assay). The specimen was CD4+ T cells from blood, cultured in vitro. Receptors were obtained from a human donor who had recovered from COVID-19.

The V and J genes are TRBV5-5 and TRBJ1-4; D not resolved. The CDR3 has 13 residues. V lost 1 base and J lost 8, with 9 bases in between. Germline lookup yields CDR1 SGHKS and CDR2 YYEKEE (reference sequence). CDR3 sequence reads: CASSLNPREKLFF. Written as DNA, the CDR3 is TGTGCCAGCAGCTTGAATCCTCGGGAAAAACTGTTTTTT.

This rearrangement joins TRBV7-9 to TRBJ1-1; no firm D call. This CDR3 region has 15 residues. V lost 0 bases and J lost 3, with 11 bases in between. Germline V gene sequence: CDR1 SEHNR, CDR2 FQNEAQ (reference sequence). Here the CDR3 reads CASSLALRAHTEAFF. In DNA form, the CDR3 reads TGTGCCAGCAGCTTAGCGCTGAGGGCACACACTGAAGCTTTCTTT.

This clonotype is a singleton in its sample. The chain combines TRBV20-1 with TRBJ1-4, with D maybe TRBD1 (6 bases). V lost 6 bases, J lost 10 bases, and 27 bases lay in between. Germline CDR1 DFQATT, CDR2 SNEGSKA (reference sequence). CDR3 length: 16 residues. The CDR3 DNA follows: TGCAGTGCCCCGCATGAGACGTGGGAGCTCAGGGGAAAACTGTTTTTT. Protein: CSAPHETWELRGKLFF.

CDR3 loop: CASSTDRTGSYEQYF. DNA of the CDR3: TGTGCCAGCAGTACCGACAGGACCGGTTCCTACGAGCAGTACTTC. The V and J genes are TRBV6-1 and TRBJ2-7, with a possible D match to TRBD1 (6 bases). V was cut by 5 bases and J by 1 base, with 15 bases left in between. Germline CDR1 MNHNS, CDR2 SASEGT. CDR3 length: 15 amino acids.

J is TRBJ2-7 and V is TRBV5-1; no firm D call. V lost 0 bases and J 1 base, leaving 8 bases between the germline ends. The CDR3 sequence is 14 residues long. Germline-derived CDR1 and CDR2 are SGHRS and YFSETQ. The CDR3 reads CASSLGSISYEQYF. The CDR3, as DNA: TGCGCCAGCAGCTTGGGGTCCATATCCTACGAGCAGTACTTC.

The rearrangement uses TRBV4-2 and TRBJ2-3, with 8 bases identical to TRBD2. There are 20 residues in the CDR3. The V segment lost 0 bases and the J segment 0 bases; nucleotides outside the gene matches: 14. The germline CDR1 and CDR2 sequences are LGHNA and YNFKEQ. CDR3 protein: CASSQDIRSGSLRSTDTQYF. CDR3 nucleotide sequence: TGTGCCAGCAGCCAAGATATCAGGAGCGGGAGCCTCCGGAGCACAGATACGCAGTATTTT.

This clonotype is deemed medium-sized (0.01 to 0.1%). The genes are TRBV2 and TRBJ1-3, with no clear D. This CDR3 is built from 14 residues. Trimming took off 7 bases at V and 0 bases at J, with 10 bases between the two ends. Germline-derived CDR1 and CDR2 are SNHLY and FYNNEI. In nucleotides, the CDR3 is TGTGCCAGCACTCCGGTTCTCTCTGGAAACACCATATATTTT. As protein: CASTPVLSGNTIYF.

This chain connects TRBV20-1 to TRBJ2-7; possibly TRBD1 for D (5 bases). Trimming took off 0 bases at V and 6 bases at J, with 12 bases between the two ends. Per the germline V gene, CDR1 is DFQATT and CDR2 is SNEGSKA (reference sequence). The CDR3 length is 13 residues. The CDR3, as DNA: TGCAGTGCTAGAGATAGCAGGGTCGGCGAGCAGTACTTC. This gives the protein CSARDSRVGEQYF.

The V call is TRBV28, the J call TRBJ2-7; TRBD2 agrees at 10 bases. Trimming took 5 bases from V and 0 from J; bases not matched to a gene: 7. Germline V lookup: CDR1 MDHEN, CDR2 SYDVKM. The CDR3 has 16 residues. The CDR3 is CASSTSGALSSYEQYF. CDR3 nucleotide sequence: TGTGCCAGCAGTACTAGCGGGGCCCTTAGCTCCTACGAGCAGTACTTC.

J is TRBJ1-3 and V is TRBV30; the match to TRBD1 covers 7 bases. The CDR3 runs to 12 residues. With 7 bases clipped from V and 4 bases from J, the junction kept 4 bases outside the gene matches. Germline assignment: CDR1 GTSNPN and CDR2 SVGIG (reference sequence). The CDR3 is CALTGSGNTIYF. CDR3 sequence (DNA): TGTGCCTTGACAGGGTCAGGAAACACCATATATTTT.

The table lists this clonotype with a few counts. V gene TRBV19 combines with J gene TRBJ1-2; D may be TRBD1 (5 bases). Germline V gene data show CDR1 as LNHDA and CDR2 as SQIVND (reference sequence). The CDR3 has 16 residues. V was cut by 3 bases and J by 6 bases, with 20 bases left in between. The CDR3 region has the DNA TGTGCCAGTAGTATCGAGGGACTCCCGCTTTTTGATGGCTACACCTTC. Translated: CASSIEGLPLFDGYTF.

The sample holds one count of this clonotype. The V and J genes are TRBV18 and TRBJ1-2; maybe TRBD1 (5 bases). Germline loops: CDR1 KGHSH, CDR2 LQKENI. This CDR3 is 13 amino acids long. Trimming took 8 bases from V and 0 from J, leaving 10 bases between them. The DNA of the CDR3 is TGTGCCAGCGCCCGACAGACTAACTATGGCTACACCTTC. Translation gives CASARQTNYGYTF.

The chain carries TRBV20-1 and TRBJ2-7; weak D call: TRBD1 (6 bases). V lost 6 bases, J lost 0 bases, and 21 bases lay in between. CDR1 and CDR2 from the germline V gene are DFQATT and SNEGSKA (reference sequence). The CDR3 consists of 16 residues. Here the CDR3 reads CSAIPPNRVLSYEQYF. The CDR3 DNA sequence: TGCAGTGCGATCCCCCCAAACAGGGTCCTCTCCTACGAGCAGTACTTC.

The CDR3 DNA follows: TGTGCCAGTAGAGCCCTAGTAGGAGATACGCAGTATTTT. Residues: CASRALVGDTQYF. This chain uses TRBV19 with TRBJ2-3, with no clear D. The V end was cut by 6 bases, the J end by 5 bases, with 12 bases between. The CDR3 extends over 13 amino acids. Germline CDR1 and CDR2: LNHDA and SQIVND (reference sequence).

CDR3 DNA sequence: TGCAGTGCTAGAGAGGGAGGGCGGTACGGCTACACCTTC. This translates into CSAREGGRYGYTF. This chain joins TRBV20-1 and TRBJ1-2; unclear D gene. This CDR3 spans 13 amino acids. CDR1 is DFQATT and CDR2 is SNEGSKA in the germline V gene (reference sequence). Between the trimmed V and J ends, which lost 0 bases and 8 bases, there was a span of 13 bases.

The chain recombines TRBV7-6 with TRBJ1-2; a weak D match, TRBD1 (6 bases). This CDR3 contains 14 residues. V was pared by 6 bases and J by 3 bases, with 14 bases between. Germline loops: CDR1 SGHVS, CDR2 FNYEAQ. The CDR3 region has the DNA TGTGCCAGCAGACCTCCGGGACACGACTATGGCTACACCTTC. Its protein product is CASRPPGHDYGYTF.

This clonotype was recorded a few times. The chain carries TRBV2 and TRBJ1-1; D possibly corresponds to TRBD1 (5 bases). The length of the CDR3 is 13 residues. Trimming stripped 6 bases from V and 5 bases from J, with 13 bases between. Germline loops: CDR1 SNHLY, CDR2 FYNNEI. The CDR3 DNA is TGTGCCAGCAGGACAGTGGGGCGAACTGAAGCTTTCTTT. This encodes CASRTVGRTEAFF.

CDR3 nucleotides: TGTGCCAGTAATCCGACAGGGGTTTCCTATGGCTACACCTTC. Its translation is CASNPTGVSYGYTF. The V and J genes are TRBV19 and TRBJ1-2, with TRBD1 matching 8 bases. Germline V lookup: CDR1 LNHDA, CDR2 SQIVND (reference sequence). This CDR3 spans 14 amino acids. With 7 bases clipped from V and 4 bases from J, the junction kept 8 bases outside the gene matches.

This clonotype occurred a few times. The J gene is TRBJ1-1, the V gene TRBV7-3; D possibly corresponds to TRBD1 (6 bases). Germline assignment: CDR1 SGHTA and CDR2 FQGTGA. The CDR3 consists of 13 residues. V was clipped by 5 bases and J by 2 bases, with 9 bases between them. As DNA, the CDR3 is TGTGCCAGCAGCGTCAGGGGCAACACTGAAGCTTTCTTT. As protein: CASSVRGNTEAFF. Filled out from reference TRBV7-3 and TRBJ1-1, the complete variable domain reads GAGVSQTPSNKVTEKGKYVELRCDPISGHTALYWYRQSLGQGPEFLIYFQGTGAADDSGLPNDRFFAVRPEGSVSTLKIQRTERGDSAVYLCASSVRGNTEAFFGQGTRLTVV.

This clonotype was counted between two and nine times. The chain links TRBV2 to TRBJ1-1, with 10 nucleotides matching TRBD1. Trimming took 4 bases from V and 1 from J; bases not matched to a gene: 6. The length of the CDR3 is 16 residues. Germline V CDR1 and CDR2: SNHLY, FYNNEI. The CDR3 DNA sequence: TGTGCCAGCAGTGGAGACAGGGGGCTTCCGAACACTGAAGCTTTCTTT. The encoded protein is CASSGDRGLPNTEAFF.

J is TRBJ1-1 and V is TRBV14; no reliable D call. CDR1 is SGHDN and CDR2 is FVKESK in the germline V gene. V was cut by 0 bases and J by 3 bases, with 5 bases left in between. There are 13 residues in the CDR3. The CDR3 bases are TGTGCCAGCAGCCAAGAGAAGCACACTGAAGCTTTCTTT. It encodes CASSQEKHTEAFF.

The V call is TRBV5-6, the J call TRBJ1-5, with TRBD1 identical over 7 bases. The CDR3 consists of 15 residues. The V gene end was trimmed by 2 bases and the J gene end by 5 bases; junction bases not matched to a gene: 7. Germline loops: CDR1 SGHDT, CDR2 YYEEEE. The CDR3: CASSLFSGGDQPQHF. The DNA of the CDR3 is TGTGCCAGCAGCTTATTCTCAGGGGGAGATCAGCCCCAGCATTTT.

The chain joins TRBV6-2 or TRBV6-3 to TRBJ1-2; no clear D. CDR3 size: 12 residues. Germline V gives CDR1 MNHEY, CDR2 SVGEGT. Trimming removed 5 bases at V and 6 bases at J, with 10 bases between. CDR3 region: CASSPSRDGYTF. The CDR3 nucleotides are TGTGCCAGCAGTCCGTCCAGAGATGGCTACACCTTC.

This rearrangement joins TRBV9 to TRBJ1-1; possible D gene TRBD1, 5 bases. This CDR3 has 15 residues. CDR1 is SGDLS, CDR2 YYNGEE, per germline. The V gene lost 0 bases and the J gene lost 0 bases, with 9 bases spanning the gap. The CDR3 bases are TGTGCCAGCAGCGTAGGGCAGGGCATGAACACTGAAGCTTTCTTT. Its protein product is CASSVGQGMNTEAFF.